The 10 T cell receptor beta chains below were found in one sample sequenced in a study of T cells after posttransplantation cyclophosphamide. Treatment was busulfan-fludarabine conditioning, a marrow graft, and cyclophosphamide on days +3 and +4. Some clones are missing from TCRdb's copy, which holds only in-frame ones; the method was immunoSEQ multiplex PCR. Observed in the sample are some 13,000 clones, none of them singletons. The sequencing here drew on PBMCs, taken after allogeneic stem cell transplant with posttransplant cyclophosphamide. Receptors originate from a female patient aged 35 to 55 who received an allogeneic stem cell transplant from a related donor, was CMV-positive, and had acute GVHD only. A subset of T cells may come from the graft donor.

This chain joins TRBV7-9 and TRBJ2-7, with D perhaps matching TRBD2 (6 bases). Trimming took off 5 bases at V and 0 bases at J, with 8 bases between the two ends. The germline V gene has CDR1 SEHNR and CDR2 FQNEAQ (reference sequence). This CDR3 region has 13 residues. CDR3 nucleotides: TGTGCCAGCAGCCCGGACTACTCCTACGAGCAGTACGTC. Amino acids: CASSPDYSYEQYV.

There are many counts of this clone. This chain joins TRBV6-1 and TRBJ1-2; TRBD1 matches at 9 bases. The V gene's germline CDR1 is MNHNS and CDR2 SASEGT. The V and J ends lost 6 bases and 2 bases, in that order; junction bases with no gene match: 4. The CDR3 has 14 amino acids. In DNA form, the CDR3 reads TGTGCCAGCAGCCCCGGACAGGGGAACTATGGCTACACCTTC. It yields the protein CASSPGQGNYGYTF.

The sample holds a few counts of this clone. The rearrangement joins TRBV27 to TRBJ2-3, with D hard to call. V was trimmed by 0 bases and J by 0 bases, leaving 4 bases between them. This CDR3 spans 14 amino acids. Germline loops: CDR1 MNHEY, CDR2 SMNVEV (reference sequence). The CDR3: CASSLSLSTDTQYF. DNA of the CDR3: TGTGCCAGCAGTTTATCACTGAGCACAGATACGCAGTATTTT.

This rearrangement joins TRBV7-8 to TRBJ2-5; TRBD1 aligns across 10 bases. The V and J ends lost 5 bases and 4 bases, in that order; junction bases with no gene match: 4. This CDR3 is 14 amino acids long. Germline V gene sequence: CDR1 SGHVS, CDR2 FQNEAQ. CDR3 protein: CASSRQGAGETQYF. As DNA, the CDR3 is TGTGCCAGCAGCCGACAGGGGGCGGGAGAGACCCAGTACTTC. Based on the CDR3 plus reference TRBV7-8 and TRBJ2-5, the full variable domain is GAGVSQSPRYKVAKRGQDVALRCDPISGHVSLFWYQQALGQGPEFLTYFQNEAQLDKSGLPSDRFFAERPEGSVSTLKIQRTQQEDSAVYLCASSRQGAGETQYFGPGTRLLVL.

This clone was recorded many times. This chain connects TRBV7-2 to TRBJ2-3; TRBD2 agrees at 9 bases. Germline CDR1 is SGHTA and CDR2 is FQGNSA. CDR3 size: 18 residues. Germline trimming cut 5 bases from V and 3 bases from J; bases unmatched to any gene: 15. The CDR3 coding sequence is TGTGCCAGCAGCACCAGCCCACTCCTAGCGGGGTTGACAGATACGCAGTATTTT. It codes for CASSTSPLLAGLTDTQYF.

This clone was seen at least ten times. The rearrangement uses TRBV10-3 and TRBJ1-5; 9 nucleotides match TRBD1. Germline V gives CDR1 ENHRY, CDR2 SYGVKD. The CDR3 has 13 residues. The ends lost 4 bases at V and 9 bases at J; junction bases unmatched: 4. The CDR3 bases are TGTGCCATCAGTGGGGGACAGGGTCTGCCCCAGCATTTT. Translation gives CAISGGQGLPQHF.

There are many counts of this clone. This chain uses TRBV29-1 with TRBJ2-4; 7 bases line up with TRBD2. V dropped 0 bases and J dropped 6; count of bases not matched to a gene: 2. This CDR3 is built from 13 residues. The germline CDR1 and CDR2 sequences are SQVTM and ANQGSEA. This chain's CDR3 is CSVEEGGGNIQYF. CDR3 DNA sequence: TGCAGCGTTGAAGAAGGCGGGGGAAACATTCAGTACTTC. Full variable domain (outside the CDR3, taken from reference TRBV29-1 and TRBJ2-4): SAVISQKPSRDICQRGTSLTIQCQVDSQVTMMFWYRQQPGQSLTLIATANQGSEATYESGFVIDKFPISRPNLTFSTLTVSNMSPEDSSIYLCSVEEGGGNIQYFGAGTRLSVL.

There are many counts of this clone. This chain uses TRBV19 with TRBJ1-4; TRBD1 agrees at 8 bases. The V and J ends lost 3 bases and 3 bases, in that order; junction bases with no gene match: 3. The CDR3 runs to 15 residues. The germline CDR1 and CDR2 sequences are LNHDA and SQIVND (reference sequence). CDR3: CASSMVQGANEKLFF. CDR3 bases: TGTGCCAGTAGTATGGTACAGGGGGCTAATGAAAAACTGTTTTTT. Using reference TRBV19 and TRBJ1-4 for the parts outside the CDR3, the full variable domain is DGGITQSPKYLFRKEGQNVTLSCEQNLNHDAMYWYRQDPGQGLRLIYYSQIVNDFQKGDIAEGYSVSREKKESFPLTVTSAQKNPTAFYLCASSMVQGANEKLFFGSGTQLSVL.

This clone has ten or more counts. This sequence joins TRBV10-3 and TRBJ1-1, with 7 bases matching TRBD1. Trimming cost V 7 bases and J 3 bases; bases outside gene matches: 11. This CDR3 has 15 residues. From germline, CDR1 is ENHRY and CDR2 SYGVKD. As DNA, the CDR3 is TGTGCCATCACTTCGAGACAGGGACTCGACACTGAAGCTTTCTTT. Its translation: CAITSRQGLDTEAFF.

This clone was detected ten times or more. The genes are TRBV25-1 and TRBJ1-1; 10 nucleotides line up with TRBD1. CDR1 is MGHDK, CDR2 SYGVNS, per germline. There are 13 residues in the CDR3. The J segment lost 7 bases and the V segment lost 5 bases, leaving 4 bases of the junction unmatched. Here the CDR3 reads CASSRQGAGEAFF. The CDR3 nucleotides read TGTGCCAGCAGTCGACAGGGGGCGGGTGAAGCTTTCTTT.